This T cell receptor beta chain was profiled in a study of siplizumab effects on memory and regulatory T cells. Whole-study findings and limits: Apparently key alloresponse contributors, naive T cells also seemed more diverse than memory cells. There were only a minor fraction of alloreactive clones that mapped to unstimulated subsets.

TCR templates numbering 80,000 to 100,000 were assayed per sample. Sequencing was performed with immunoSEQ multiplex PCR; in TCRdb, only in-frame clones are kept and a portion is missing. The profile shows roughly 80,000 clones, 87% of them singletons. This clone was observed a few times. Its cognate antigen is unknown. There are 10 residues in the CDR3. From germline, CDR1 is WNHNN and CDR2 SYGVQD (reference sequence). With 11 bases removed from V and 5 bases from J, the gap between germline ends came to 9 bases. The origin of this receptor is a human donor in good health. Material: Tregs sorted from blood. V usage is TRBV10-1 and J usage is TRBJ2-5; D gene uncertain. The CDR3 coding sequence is TGCGCCCCCCGGGTTGAGACCCAGTACTTC. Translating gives CAPRVETQYF.